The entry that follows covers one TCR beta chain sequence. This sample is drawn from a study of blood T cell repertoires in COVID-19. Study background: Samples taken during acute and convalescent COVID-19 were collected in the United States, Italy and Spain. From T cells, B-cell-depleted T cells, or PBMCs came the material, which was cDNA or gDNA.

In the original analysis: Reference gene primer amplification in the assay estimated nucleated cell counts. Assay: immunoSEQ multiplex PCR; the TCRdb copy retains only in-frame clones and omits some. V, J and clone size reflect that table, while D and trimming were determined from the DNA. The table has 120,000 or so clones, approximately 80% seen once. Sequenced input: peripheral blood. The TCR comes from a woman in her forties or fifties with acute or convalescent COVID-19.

The CDR3 protein is CASSSQGIGEQYF. The CDR3 DNA reads as TGTGCCAGTAGTAGTCAGGGGATTGGGGAGCAGTACTTC. The chain uses TRBV19 and TRBJ2-7; weak D call: TRBD1 (6 bases). Germline V gene data show CDR1 as LNHDA and CDR2 as SQIVND (reference sequence). The CDR3 is made up of 13 amino acids. V was pared by 4 bases and J by 7 bases, with 14 bases between.